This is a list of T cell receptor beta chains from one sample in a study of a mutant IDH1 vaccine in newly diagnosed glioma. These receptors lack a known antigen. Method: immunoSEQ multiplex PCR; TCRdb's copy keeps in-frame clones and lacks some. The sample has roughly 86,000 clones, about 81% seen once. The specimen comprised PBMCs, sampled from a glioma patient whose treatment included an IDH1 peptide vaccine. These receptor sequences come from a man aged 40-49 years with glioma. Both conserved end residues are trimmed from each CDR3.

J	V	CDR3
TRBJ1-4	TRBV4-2	ASSLPQGRFPDEKLF
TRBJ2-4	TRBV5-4	ASSGDRGDIQY
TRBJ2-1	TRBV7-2	ASSLAHRGGRDEQF
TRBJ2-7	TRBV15	ATSRDEGRQY
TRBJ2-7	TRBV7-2	ASSLVAGSSYEQY
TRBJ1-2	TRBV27	ASSPTGINYGYT
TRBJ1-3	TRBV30	AWDRRIGNTIY
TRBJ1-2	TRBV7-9	ASSSIDRGYGYT
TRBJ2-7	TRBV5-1	ASSLKTGRANYGEQY
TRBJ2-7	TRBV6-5	ASSFRTSGFSYEQY
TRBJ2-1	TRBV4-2	ASSQDTSGGANEQF
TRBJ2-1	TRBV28	ASSLWTDREQF
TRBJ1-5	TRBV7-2	ASSLWGGGDQPQH
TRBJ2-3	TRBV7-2	ASSLAATDRGTDTQY
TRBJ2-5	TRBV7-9	ASRLGGETQY
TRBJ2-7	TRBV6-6	ASSYSSYEQY
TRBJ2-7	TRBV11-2	ASSIGDEQY
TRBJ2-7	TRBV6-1	ASRLWDSSEQY
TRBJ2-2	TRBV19	ASKSGGVTGELF
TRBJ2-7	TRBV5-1	ASSFQGPLYEQY
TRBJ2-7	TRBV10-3	AIRGVASSYEQY
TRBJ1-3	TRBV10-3	AIRPGQGASGNTIY
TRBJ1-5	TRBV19	ASSKWGQNSNQPQH
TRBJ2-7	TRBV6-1	ASSAGQATYEQY
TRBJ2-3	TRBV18	ASSPGTSGSTDTQY
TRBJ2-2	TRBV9	ASSKGRGPNTGELF
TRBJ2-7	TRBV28	ASSVQGDDYEQY
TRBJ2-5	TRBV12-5	ASGFVTSGRGETQY
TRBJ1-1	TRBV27	ASSLGRRLNTEAF
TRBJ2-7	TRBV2	ASRRNGGELYEQY
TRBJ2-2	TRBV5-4	ASSPGQGNTGELF
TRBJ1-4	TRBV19	ASSMGRRNEKLF
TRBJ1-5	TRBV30	AWAGTGNQPQH
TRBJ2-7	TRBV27	ASSLSHPGLSYEQY
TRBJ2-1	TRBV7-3	ASSRIGLASDEQF
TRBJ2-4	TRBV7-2	ASSLVGTSGLAKNIQY
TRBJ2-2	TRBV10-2	ASSGQGANTGELF
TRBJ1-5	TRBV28	ASRGGQAGQPQH
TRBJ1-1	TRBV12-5	ASGTGPNTEAF
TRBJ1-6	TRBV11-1	ASSPGGNSPLH
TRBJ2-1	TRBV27	ASSLRASYNEQF
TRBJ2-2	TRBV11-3	ASSLVRTGELF
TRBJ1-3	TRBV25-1	ASSELWYSGNTIY
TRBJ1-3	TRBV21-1	ASSKPTRVRNTIY
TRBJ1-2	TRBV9	ASSAPDRGHRGYT
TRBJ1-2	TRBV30	AWTFKPGQGDGYT
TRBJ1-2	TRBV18	ASSPLGDYGYT
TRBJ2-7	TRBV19	ASSIRVGTYEQY
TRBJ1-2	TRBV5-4	ASSLAGRVHYGYT
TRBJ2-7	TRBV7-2	ASSLFYEQY
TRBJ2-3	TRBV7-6	ASSPGTGVPDTQY